These 18 T cell receptor beta chains share one sample of origin, sequenced in a study of T cells in women clearing cervical HPV infection. The table came from immunoSEQ multiplex PCR; TCRdb's copy has only in-frame clones and leaves some out. Found here are approximately 22,000 clones; the top ten clones hold 7.5% to 10%. The sample taken for sequencing was blood buffy coat. These receptors were taken from a woman aged 18 to 75 with a cervical HPV16 infection that either progressed to CIN3+ or cleared (not recorded which).

Note on this clone: The read gets to within 3 residues of the CDR3 end, and the germline J gene fills in the rest. V is TRBV20-1 and J is TRBJ1-2; D possibly corresponds to TRBD1 (5 bases). The length of the CDR3 is 15 residues. Germline values: CDR1 DFQATT, CDR2 SNEGSKA (reference sequence). Trimming took off 2 bases at V and 2 bases at J, with 15 bases between the two ends. The CDR3: CSARLVQGGNYGYTF. The CDR3 bases that were read are TGCAGTGCTAGACTTGTGCAGGGTGGCAACTATGGC.

Note on this clone: The read terminates 3 residues ahead of where the CDR3 ends, so the germline J gene completes it. The V gene is TRBV7-2, the J gene TRBJ1-1; D is perhaps TRBD1 (5 bases). Per the germline V gene, CDR1 is SGHTA and CDR2 is FQGNSA. The CDR3 is made up of 15 amino acids. The V and J ends lost 5 bases and 0 bases respectively, with 13 bases between them. CDR3 DNA (partial): TGTGCCAGCAGCCCCCGGGGGGGGGTGAACACTGAA. Protein product: CASSPRGGVNTE. The CDR3 as a whole reads CASSPRGGVNTEAFF.

As concerns this clone: The sequence runs out 3 residues before the end of the CDR3; the remainder is reconstructed from the germline J gene. The chain carries TRBV18 and TRBJ1-2; 8 nucleotides agree with TRBD1. Looked up from germline, CDR1 is KGHSH and CDR2 is LQKENI. This CDR3 is built from 15 residues. The sequenced CDR3 bases are TGTGCCAGCTCACCGGCCCCGACAGGGGCGTACGAC. Translated: CASSPAPTGAYD. The entire CDR3 is CASSPAPTGAYDYTF.

A remark on this clone: The read gets to within 3 residues of the CDR3 end, and the germline J gene fills in the rest. V gene TRBV7-8 combines with J gene TRBJ1-2; tentative D call: TRBD1 (5 bases). Trimming left V 0 bases short and J 4 bases short, with 15 bases between. CDR3 length: 16 residues. Germline V lookup: CDR1 SGHVS, CDR2 FQNEAQ. The sequenced CDR3 bases are TGTGCCAGCAGCTTAGCCGGAAGCGACAGAGCCTATGGC. This codes for CASSLAGSDRAYG. The entire CDR3 protein reads CASSLAGSDRAYGYTF.

Concerning this clone itself: The CDR3 goes on 3 residues after the read ends, and that part is filled in from the germline J gene. The V gene is TRBV18, the J gene TRBJ1-1; the D is unclear. With 0 bases removed from V and 1 base from J, the gap between germline ends came to 9 bases. This CDR3 region has 15 residues. Looked up from germline, CDR1 is KGHSH and CDR2 is LQKENI. The part of the CDR3 DNA that was read is TGTGCCAGCTCACCACCGGTTCAGGCGAACACTGAA. It translates to CASSPPVQANTE. The full CDR3 is CASSPPVQANTEAFF.

A note on this clone: The read ends 3 residues early relative to the CDR3; the germline J gene fills the gap. V gene TRBV5-1 combines with J gene TRBJ2-7; TRBD1 might be the D (5 bases). CDR3 length equals 14 residues. Germline V gene data show CDR1 as SGHRS and CDR2 as YFSETQ. V gave up 2 bases and J gave up 0 bases, with 9 bases separating them. The CDR3 protein is CASSLGESSYEQYF. The CDR3 bases that were read are TGCGCCAGCAGCTTAGGGGAAAGCTCCTACGAG.

To note about this clone: The read ends 3 residues early relative to the CDR3; the germline J gene fills the gap. The chain links TRBV11-3 to TRBJ2-1; D assignment may be TRBD1 or TRBD2 (5 bases each). The CDR3 is 12 amino acids. With 5 bases removed from V and 7 bases from J, the gap between germline ends came to 9 bases. Germline V gene lookup returns CDR1 SGHNT and CDR2 YENEEA. Partial CDR3 DNA: TGTGCCAGCAGCGCGAGGGGAAATGAG. Protein product: CASSARGNE. The whole CDR3 protein reads CASSARGNEQFF.

Notes on this clone: Read coverage stops 3 residues before the CDR3 terminus; the germline J gene supplies the remainder. The rearrangement uses TRBV10-3 and TRBJ2-7; 7 nucleotides align to TRBD1. Germline V gene lookup returns CDR1 ENHRY and CDR2 SYGVKD. Trimming at V came to 2 bases and at J to 4 bases, leaving 8 bases not matched to a gene. CDR3 length equals 15 residues. The sequenced CDR3 bases are TGTGCCATCAGTGAGGAAAAGACAGGGCTGTACGAG. Protein product: CAISEEKTGLYE. The whole CDR3 protein reads CAISEEKTGLYEQYF.

Incomplete CDR3 DNA: TGTGCCAGCAGTCCGGAGACCGGGACACAGGGGGGGAAA. Its translation is CASSPETGTQGGK. The full CDR3 protein is CASSPETGTQGGKLFF. The chain links TRBV2 to TRBJ1-4; 8 bases are a match to TRBD1. The read falls 3 residues short of the CDR3 end, and the missing part is taken from the germline J gene. The CDR3 extends over 16 amino acids. Germline CDR1 and CDR2: SNHLY and FYNNEI.

Concerning this clone: With the read ending 3 residues before the CDR3 end, the germline J gene is used to fill in that end. The chain recombines TRBV30 with TRBJ2-5; D might be TRBD2 (6 bases). The V end was cut by 2 bases, the J end by 4 bases, with 11 bases between. CDR3 size: 13 residues. Per germline, CDR1 GTSNPN and CDR2 SVGIG (reference sequence). CDR3 DNA, as far as it was read: TGTGCCTGGAGTAGGAGGGCGGGAGAGACC. This encodes CAWSRRAGET. The CDR3 reads in full as CAWSRRAGETQYF.

About this clone: The CDR3 goes on 3 residues after the read ends, and that part is filled in from the germline J gene. The chain joins TRBV19 to TRBJ2-7; TRBD2 is a possible D gene (5 bases). Deletions cut 7 bases from V and 2 bases from J, with 12 bases between. This CDR3 is built from 13 residues. The germline CDR1 and CDR2 sequences are LNHDA and SQIVND (reference sequence). The covered CDR3 bases are TGTGCCAGTAAGGGCGGGTCCACCTACGAG. Translation: CASKGGSTYE. The whole CDR3 protein reads CASKGGSTYEQYF.

Comments on this clone: Read coverage stops 3 residues before the CDR3 terminus; the germline J gene supplies the remainder. The V and J genes are TRBV10-3 and TRBJ1-4, with 8 bases lining up with TRBD1. V dropped 6 bases and J dropped 7; count of bases not matched to a gene: 7. This CDR3 contains 14 residues. Germline CDR1 ENHRY, CDR2 SYGVKD. CDR3 protein: CAISEDRDSEKLFF. CDR3 DNA (partial): TGTGCCATCAGCGAGGACAGGGATAGTGAAAAA.

The CDR3 loop reads CSVESHSNTEAFF. CDR3 DNA (partial): TGCAGCGTTGAATCCCATAGTAACACTGAA. This chain connects TRBV29-1 to TRBJ1-1, with no clear D. The read ends 3 residues early relative to the CDR3; the germline J gene fills the gap. V lost 2 bases, J lost 2 bases, and 9 bases lay in between. The CDR3 has 13 amino acids. The V gene's germline CDR1 is SQVTM and CDR2 ANQGSEA.

CDR3 DNA, as far as it was read: TGCAGTGCCCCCCCAGGGAGCTCCTACGAG. It is translated as CSAPPGSSYE. The entire CDR3 protein is CSAPPGSSYEQYF. The chain has TRBV20-1 and TRBJ2-7; D tentatively fits TRBD1 or TRBD2 (5 bases each). The CDR3 is cut off 3 residues early in the read; its end comes from the germline J gene. CDR3 length: 13 residues. V lost 6 bases to trimming and J lost 0 bases, with 12 bases between them. In germline, CDR1 is DFQATT, CDR2 SNEGSKA (reference sequence).

CDR3 DNA, as far as it was read: TGTGCCAGCAGGCCGGGGGGCGTTCGAACTGAA. The encoded protein is CASRPGGVRTE. The entire CDR3 reads CASRPGGVRTEAFF. The gene calls are TRBV11-2 and TRBJ1-1, with D perhaps matching TRBD1 (6 bases). Coverage ceases 3 residues before the CDR3 finishes, and the germline J gene fills in the end. V was pared by 6 bases and J by 5 bases, with 16 bases between. Germline V gene lookup returns CDR1 SGHAT and CDR2 FQNNGV. The CDR3 loop spans 14 amino acids.

To note about this clone: Read data end 3 residues before the CDR3 end; the end is taken from the germline J gene. The V call is TRBV10-3, the J call TRBJ1-1, with 12 bases fitting TRBD1. Germline assignment: CDR1 ENHRY and CDR2 SYGVKD. This CDR3 contains 16 residues. Trimming at V came to 6 bases and at J to 4 bases, leaving 9 bases not matched to a gene. CDR3 protein: CAISPGTGGGSTEAFF. The part of the CDR3 DNA that was read is TGTGCCATCAGCCCCGGGACAGGGGGCGGGAGCACTGAA.

Concerning this clone itself: The CDR3 goes on 3 residues after the read ends, and that part is filled in from the germline J gene. The chain is built from TRBV7-2 and TRBJ2-1; 7 nucleotides line up with TRBD2. V dropped 5 bases and J dropped 9; count of bases not matched to a gene: 4. Germline V lookup: CDR1 SGHTA, CDR2 FQGNSA. The CDR3 totals 12 residues. The sequenced part of the CDR3 DNA is TGTGCCAGCAGCCGGACGGGGGGTGAG. Translating gives CASSRTGGE. The entire CDR3 reads CASSRTGGEQFF.

A note on this clone: The read finishes 3 residues shy of the CDR3 end, and the germline J gene is used to complete it. The chain has TRBV11-2 and TRBJ2-1, with 7 positions matching TRBD2. After removal of 3 bases from V and 3 bases from J, the junction contained 5 bases not matched to a gene. This CDR3 is 15 amino acids long. Germline CDR1 reads SGHAT; CDR2 reads FQNNGV. The CDR3 bases that were read are TGTGCCAGCAGCTTCTTGCGGGGGATCTACAATGAG. Encoded protein: CASSFLRGIYNE. From start to end, the CDR3 is CASSFLRGIYNEQFF.